This T cell receptor (beta chain) was recovered during a study of PD-L1 blockade in urothelial cancer. Study in general: Prior exposure to chemotherapy in patients amounted to 0 to 3 regimens received. Once treatment had started, blood was analyzed at 3 weeks (second dose) and again at 6 weeks. Blood samples had a median of 141,255 T cells, roughly 76,000 unique TCRs, and clonality 0.080.

Time point defined: pretreatment peripheral blood. Trimming took 5 bases from V and 2 from J, leaving 16 bases between them. The CDR3 runs to 16 residues. Germline V lookup: CDR1 LNHDA, CDR2 SQIVND (reference sequence). Libraries were prepared by immunoSEQ multiplex PCR; TCRdb keeps only in-frame clonotypes and omits some of them. The sample holds fewer than 100,000 clones, about 85% seen once. The sequence came from a man aged 40-49 years with urothelial cancer. The chain is built from TRBV19 and TRBJ1-5; D ambiguous. The source was PBMCs, collected around atezolizumab (anti-PD-L1) treatment. The CDR3 spells CASSPQHGVGNQPQHF. In DNA form, the CDR3 reads TGTGCCAGTAGTCCTCAACATGGAGTGGGCAATCAGCCCCAGCATTTT.